This passage covers 10 T cell receptor beta chains from one sample sequenced in a study of blood T cell repertoires in COVID-19. Profiling relied on immunoSEQ multiplex PCR, and the TCRdb table lists in-frame clones only, not all of them. Counted here are about 70,000 clones, more than 75% occurring once; the ten biggest clones make up 13%. Sequencing was carried out using peripheral blood. These receptor sequences come from a woman aged 55 to 70 with acute or convalescent COVID-19.

The J gene is TRBJ2-7, the V gene TRBV19, with a possible D match to TRBD1 (6 bases). The CDR3 totals 14 residues. Looked up from germline, CDR1 is LNHDA and CDR2 is SQIVND (reference sequence). V lost 5 bases and J lost 4, with 15 bases in between. The CDR3 loop reads CASSLNARGYEQYF. The CDR3 region has the DNA TGTGCCAGTAGTCTCAACGCCAGGGGTTACGAGCAGTACTTC.

The rearrangement links TRBV6-5 to TRBJ1-4; D call uncertain. Germline V gene lookup returns CDR1 MNHEY and CDR2 SVGAGI. Trimming removed 0 bases from V and 7 bases from J, with 6 bases in between. This CDR3 spans 13 amino acids. CDR3 region: CASSYSRGEKLFF. The CDR3 DNA reads as TGTGCCAGCAGTTACTCGAGAGGTGAAAAACTGTTTTTT.

The V call is TRBV5-5, the J call TRBJ2-7; 9 positions agree with TRBD1. The CDR3 sequence is 15 residues long. Unmatched junction bases numbered 5, after V lost 1 base and J lost 3 bases. Looked up from germline, CDR1 is SGHKS and CDR2 is YYEKEE (reference sequence). The chain's CDR3 is CASSLLGTGIYEQYF. The CDR3 nucleotides read TGTGCCAGCAGCTTGCTGGGGACAGGGATCTACGAGCAGTACTTC.

Here the CDR3 DNA reads TGTGCCAGCAGCCGACAGGTTGGAAACACCATATATTTT. Its protein product is CASSRQVGNTIYF. The chain combines TRBV6-5 with TRBJ1-3; maybe TRBD1 (6 bases). The V end lost 6 bases, the J end lost 3 bases, and 9 bases lay between the germline ends. This CDR3 spans 13 amino acids. The V gene's germline CDR1 is MNHEY and CDR2 SVGAGI.

The chain combines TRBV27 with TRBJ1-6, with D perhaps matching TRBD1 (6 bases). The CDR3 contains 14 residues. Germline V lookup: CDR1 MNHEY, CDR2 SMNVEV (reference sequence). Trimming took 5 bases from V and 9 from J, leaving 14 bases between them. CDR3 DNA: TGTGCCAGCAGTCCCGGACGAGGGGGTTCACCCCTCCACTTT. This codes for CASSPGRGGSPLHF.

V gene TRBV10-1 combines with J gene TRBJ1-4; 12 nucleotides agree with TRBD1. The germline V gene has CDR1 WNHNN and CDR2 SYGVQD (reference sequence). The V segment lost 6 bases and the J segment 8 bases; nucleotides outside the gene matches: 7. This CDR3 comprises 15 residues. The DNA for the CDR3 is TGCGCCAGCAGAATGGGACAGGGGGCGGTCGAAAAACTGTTTTTT. Its protein is CASRMGQGAVEKLFF.

The chain's CDR3 is CASSEEENTEAFF. The CDR3 DNA reads TGTGCCAGCAGTGAGGAGGAAAACACTGAAGCTTTCTTT. The chain couples TRBV6-4 to TRBJ1-1; D remains ambiguous. Deletions cut 3 bases from V and 2 bases from J, with 7 bases between. The length of the CDR3 is 13 residues. CDR1 is MRHNA and CDR2 is SNTAGT in the germline V gene.

Comment on this clone: An end of the junction does not agree with germline; a read error may underlie this. This sequence joins TRBV3-1 (or the pseudogene TRBV3-2) and TRBJ1-2, with D possibly being TRBD1 (5 bases). From germline, CDR1 is LGHDT and CDR2 YNNKEL (reference sequence). The CDR3 loop spans 13 amino acids. This chain's CDR3 is CASSEDRYYGYTF. The CDR3, as DNA: TGTGCCAGCAGCGAAGACAGATACTATGGCTACACCTTC.

The chain uses TRBV10-3 and TRBJ2-1, with 9 bases identical to TRBD2. Germline assignment: CDR1 ENHRY and CDR2 SYGVKD. The CDR3 consists of 17 residues. With V trimmed by 3 bases and J by 8 bases, 14 bases remained unmatched. The CDR3 loop is CAISDHGPSGGLDEQFF. Here the CDR3 DNA reads TGTGCCATCAGTGATCACGGACCGAGCGGGGGGCTGGATGAGCAGTTCTTC.

The genes are TRBV25-1 and TRBJ2-1; tentatively, D is TRBD2 (5 bases). CDR1 and CDR2 from the germline V gene are MGHDK and SYGVNS. The ends were cut back, 3 bases at V and 0 bases at J, with 9 bases in the middle. The CDR3 contains 15 residues. CDR3 region: CASSERASSYNEQFF. CDR3 bases: TGTGCCAGCAGTGAGAGGGCTAGCTCCTACAATGAGCAGTTCTTC.